This entry lists 29 T cell receptor beta chains sequenced from one sample in a study of CD4 and CD8 cells across lung adenocarcinoma regions. MiXCR, applied by TCRdb to the PCR reads, yields one record per CDR3 protein. The sample contains 9,000 to 10,000 distinct CDR3 sequences, 51% of which appear only once. Sequenced sample: CD4+ T cells from the margin of a lung tumor. Source of these receptors: a male donor with lung adenocarcinoma. The CD4 and CD8 labels of this study may be unreliable.

The J gene is TRBJ2-2, the V gene TRBV27; TRBD2 aligns across 11 bases. In germline, CDR1 is MNHEY, CDR2 SMNVEV (reference sequence). The CDR3 totals 15 residues. The trim removed 7 bases at V and 4 bases at J, leaving 5 bases unmatched. Written as DNA, the CDR3 is TGTGCCAGCATAGCGGGAGGGCCTGGCACCGGGGAGCTGTTTTTT. Its protein product is CASIAGGPGTGELFF.

This chain joins TRBV6-5 and TRBJ2-3; 8 nucleotides agree with TRBD2. V lost 0 bases and J lost 1; bases outside the gene matches: 6. Germline loops: CDR1 MNHEY, CDR2 SVGAGI. The CDR3 contains 17 residues. The CDR3, as DNA: TGTGCCAGCAGTTACTCGAGTGTGCGGGGGGGCACAGATACGCAGTATTTT. Amino acid sequence: CASSYSSVRGGTDTQYF.

The chain carries TRBV6-5 and TRBJ2-6; TRBD1 might be the D (5 bases). Trimming removed 0 bases from V and 2 bases from J, with 8 bases in between. Germline loops: CDR1 MNHEY, CDR2 SVGAGI. The CDR3 extends over 16 amino acids. The CDR3 nucleotides read TGTGCCAGCAGTTACTCGACAGTGACTGGGGCCAACGTCCTGACTTTC. Amino acid sequence: CASSYSTVTGANVLTF.

The V and J genes are TRBV6-1 and TRBJ2-5; no clear D gene. The J call may be faulty, since TRBJ2-7 better matches the DNA end. Per germline, CDR1 MNHNS and CDR2 SASEGT. This CDR3 has 13 amino acids. DNA for the CDR3: TGTGCCAGCAGTGTAAAGGGTTCCTACGAGCAGTACTTC. Its protein product is CASSVKGSYEQYF.

The chain joins TRBV10-1 to TRBJ1-1; no firm D call. In germline, CDR1 is WNHNN, CDR2 SYGVQD (reference sequence). This CDR3 contains 13 residues. V was cut by 4 bases and J by 1 base, with 7 bases left in between. For the CDR3, the DNA is TGCGCCAGCAGTGCCGTCTGGAACACTGAAGCTTTCTTT. Translating it yields CASSAVWNTEAFF.

The chain is built from TRBV6-1 and TRBJ1-2; no firm D call. CDR3 length: 14 amino acids. Trimming shortened V by 4 bases and J by 8 bases, and 17 bases separated the two germline ends. Germline V gene lookup returns CDR1 MNHNS and CDR2 SASEGT. CDR3 sequence (DNA): TGTGCCAGCAGTGTCGCGGACCGGGGTGGCGGCTACACCTTC. Amino acids: CASSVADRGGGYTF.

V and J are TRBV6-1 and TRBJ2-3, with 9 positions matching TRBD2. CDR3 size: 15 residues. Germline V gene sequence: CDR1 MNHNS, CDR2 SASEGT. Trimming cost V 6 bases and J 7 bases; bases outside gene matches: 11. CDR3 amino acids: CASSPPNSGRNTQYF. In DNA, the CDR3 is TGTGCCAGCAGCCCGCCTAATAGCGGGAGAAATACGCAGTATTTT.

This clonotype is termed medium-sized. The chain uses TRBV27 and TRBJ1-5; perhaps TRBD1 as D (5 bases). Trimming stripped 4 bases from V and 1 base from J, with 11 bases between. The CDR3 is 15 residues long. Germline V gives CDR1 MNHEY, CDR2 SMNVEV (reference sequence). The CDR3 nucleotides read TGTGCCAGCAGTTCAAGGGGAAGAAGCAATCAGCCCCAGCATTTT. It yields the protein CASSSRGRSNQPQHF.

The table lists this clonotype with many counts. The rearrangement links TRBV4-1 to TRBJ1-4; D not certain. Germline V CDR1 and CDR2: MGHRA, YSYEKL. This CDR3 has 15 amino acids. The V and J ends lost 1 base and 5 bases respectively, with 11 bases between them. Written as DNA, the CDR3 is TGCGCCAGCAGCCAAGTCGGCGCCCAGAATGAAAAACTGTTTTTT. Translation: CASSQVGAQNEKLFF.

The table lists this clonotype with many counts. V is TRBV7-3 and J is TRBJ2-1; 10 positions agree with TRBD2. Germline V lookup: CDR1 SGHTA, CDR2 FQGTGA. This CDR3 comprises 16 residues. V was pared by 7 bases and J by 8 bases, with 14 bases of the junction left unmatched. The CDR3 spells CASTGIGTSVSYEQFF. In DNA form, the CDR3 reads TGTGCCAGCACCGGGATCGGGACTAGCGTTTCGTATGAGCAGTTCTTC.

The V gene is TRBV4-1, the J gene TRBJ2-3, with a weak D call TRBD2 (5 bases). Germline values: CDR1 MGHRA, CDR2 YSYEKL. Trimming pared 2 bases from V and 2 bases from J, leaving 11 bases between. CDR3 length equals 15 residues. CDR3 in DNA: TGCGCCAGCAGCCAAAACGGGGTATCCACAGATACGCAGTATTTT. The encoded protein is CASSQNGVSTDTQYF.

The chain carries TRBV30 and TRBJ2-1; tentatively, D is TRBD1 or TRBD2 (5 bases each). With 3 bases removed from V and 6 bases from J, the gap between germline ends came to 6 bases. This CDR3 comprises 11 residues. Germline values: CDR1 GTSNPN, CDR2 SVGIG (reference sequence). In DNA, the CDR3 is TGTGCCTGGAGGGGACCCAATGAGCAGTTCTTC. Amino acid sequence: CAWRGPNEQFF.

This clonotype is medium-sized. The V call is TRBV6-1, the J call TRBJ1-5, with D unclear. Trimming pared 11 bases from V and 5 bases from J, leaving 4 bases between. Germline CDR1 is MNHNS and CDR2 is SASEGT. The CDR3 covers 9 residues. In DNA form, the CDR3 reads TGTGCCGCCGATCAGCCCCAGCATTTT. Protein product: CAADQPQHF.

The J gene is TRBJ2-3, the V gene TRBV10-2, with D possibly being TRBD2 (5 bases). CDR1 WSHSY and CDR2 SAAADI come from the germline V gene. The CDR3 contains 12 residues. Trimming took 6 bases from V and 3 from J, leaving 7 bases between them. CDR3 amino acids: CASRPGTDTQYF. Written as DNA, the CDR3 is TGCGCCAGCAGGCCGGGGACAGATACGCAGTATTTT.

This clonotype has just one count. The rearrangement joins TRBV7-6 to TRBJ2-3; no definite D call. This CDR3 has 14 residues. V was trimmed by 5 bases and J by 2 bases, leaving 11 bases between them. Germline V gene lookup returns CDR1 SGHVS and CDR2 FNYEAQ. The CDR3 region has the DNA TGTGCCAGCAGCCCCGCCGACCTCACAGATACGCAGTATTTT. Residues: CASSPADLTDTQYF.

This chain joins TRBV6-5 and TRBJ2-5; D is perhaps TRBD2 (7 bases). Germline CDR1 is MNHEY and CDR2 is SVGAGI. The CDR3 consists of 13 residues. Trimming took 0 bases from V and 7 from J, leaving 9 bases between them. The CDR3 bases are TGTGCCAGCAGTTACTCGGGAGGGGGGACCCAGTACTTC. Residues: CASSYSGGGTQYF.

The V and J genes are TRBV6-1 and TRBJ1-2; tentative D call: TRBD1 (6 bases). The germline gives CDR1 MNHNS, CDR2 SASEGT. Trimming took 2 bases from V and 8 from J, leaving 12 bases between them. This CDR3 is 13 amino acids long. CDR3 sequence (DNA): TGTGCCAGCAGTGAACTTGGACAGAGGGGCTACACCTTC. This sequence encodes CASSELGQRGYTF.

CDR3 sequence (DNA): TGTGCCAGCAGCCCCGGACAGGGGGCGCAGACCGAGCAGTACTTC. Its protein product is CASSPGQGAQTEQYF. The chain carries TRBV6-1 and TRBJ2-5, with TRBD1 identical over 11 bases. The J call may be in error: the DNA end matches TRBJ2-7 better. This CDR3 is 15 amino acids long. Germline V CDR1 and CDR2: MNHNS, SASEGT.

This chain connects TRBV5-4 to TRBJ1-3; D gene unclear. Trimming took off 4 bases at V and 0 bases at J, with 5 bases between the two ends. The germline gives CDR1 SGHNT, CDR2 YYREEE (reference sequence). CDR3 length equals 13 residues. This chain's CDR3 is CASSRSSGNTIYF. CDR3 sequence (DNA): TGTGCCAGCAGCCGATCCTCTGGAAACACCATATATTTT.

The DNA of the CDR3 is TGTGCCAGCAGCTCTAGACCAGCGGGGGACTCCTACGAGCAGTACTTC. This sequence encodes CASSSRPAGDSYEQYF. The chain joins TRBV7-2 to TRBJ2-7, with 8 positions matching TRBD2. CDR3 length: 16 amino acids. Germline assignment: CDR1 SGHTA and CDR2 FQGNSA. The V gene end was trimmed by 4 bases and the J gene end by 0 bases; junction bases not matched to a gene: 8.

The chain joins TRBV12-3 or TRBV12-4 to TRBJ2-3; D tentatively reads TRBD1 or TRBD2 (5 bases each). V was shortened by 7 bases and J by 5 bases, with 28 bases between the two germline ends. The length of the CDR3 is 18 residues. The CDR3 loop reads CASTQTGTETLDLDTQYF. DNA of the CDR3: TGTGCCAGCACCCAGACCGGGACGGAGACCCTAGATTTAGATACGCAGTATTTT.

This clonotype was counted once. This rearrangement joins TRBV6-1 to TRBJ2-1; possibly TRBD1 for D (6 bases). TRBJ2-5 matches the DNA end more closely, so the J call is doubtful. Looked up from germline, CDR1 is MNHNS and CDR2 is SASEGT. CDR3 size: 12 residues. CDR3 amino acids: CASRTGQETQYF. The CDR3 DNA sequence: TGTGCCAGCAGAACAGGGCAAGAGACCCAGTACTTC.

This clonotype was detected a few times. The V and J genes are TRBV3-1 and TRBJ2-5; D perhaps matches TRBD2 (6 bases). The CDR3 has 14 amino acids. The germline V gene encodes CDR1 LGHDT and CDR2 YNNKEL (reference sequence). Trimming pared 4 bases from V and 5 bases from J, leaving 14 bases between. The CDR3 DNA follows: TGTGCCAGCAGCCCCGGGACTTTTCAGGAGACCCAGTACTTC. This translates into CASSPGTFQETQYF.

DNA for the CDR3: TGTGCCAGCAGTGATCGGACAGGTGCCTCTGGGGCCAACGAGCTGACTTTC. Translation: CASSDRTGASGANELTF. The V and J genes are TRBV6-1 and TRBJ2-6; 7 bases fit TRBD1. Germline-derived CDR1 and CDR2 are MNHNS and SASEGT. V lost 3 bases and J lost 16; bases outside the gene matches: 21. CDR3 size: 17 residues.

This rearrangement joins TRBV6-1 to TRBJ1-3; D call uncertain. The CDR3 is 13 residues long. Trimming left V 3 bases short and J 0 bases short, with 3 bases between. The germline CDR1 and CDR2 sequences are MNHNS and SASEGT. The CDR3 DNA reads TGTGCCAGCAGTGAGAGCTCTGGAAACACCATATATTTT. This sequence encodes CASSESSGNTIYF.

Comments on this clonotype: One end of the junction fails to match germline, which may point to a read error. The chain carries TRBV6-1 and TRBJ2-3; either TRBD1 or TRBD2 may fit D (6 bases each). CDR1 and CDR2 from the germline V gene are MNHNS and SASEGT. The CDR3 totals 15 residues. CDR3 in amino acids: CSRGEGGRGQDTQYF. CDR3 coding DNA: TGTTCCAGGGGTGAGGGGGGCCGGGGGCAAGATACCCAGTACTTT.

At least ten counts were recorded for this clonotype. The chain combines TRBV6-5 with TRBJ2-5, with TRBD2 matching 7 bases. This CDR3 has 13 amino acids. Losses at the gene ends were 0 bases for V and 11 bases for J; bases not matched to a gene: 6. Germline lookup yields CDR1 MNHEY and CDR2 SVGAGI. The CDR3 nucleotides are TGTGCCAGCAGTTACTCGGGCCGGGGGGAGCAGTACTTC. Translated, it gives CASSYSGRGEQYF.

The chain combines TRBV6-1 with TRBJ2-1; 11 nucleotides match TRBD2. J gave up 10 bases and V 6 bases, and 8 bases lay outside the gene matches. The CDR3 runs to 14 residues. Looked up from germline, CDR1 is MNHNS and CDR2 is SASEGT. The CDR3 sequence is CASRTLAGAGEQFF. The DNA of the CDR3 is TGTGCCAGCAGGACACTAGCGGGGGCGGGAGAGCAGTTCTTC.

The rearrangement uses TRBV6-1 and TRBJ2-3, with D perhaps matching TRBD2 (5 bases). Trimming removed 2 bases at V and 2 bases at J, with 11 bases between. Germline V gene data show CDR1 as MNHNS and CDR2 as SASEGT. This CDR3 region has 15 residues. The DNA for the CDR3 is TGTGCCAGCAGTGAATTGCGAGCGGACACAGATACGCAGTATTTT. It translates to CASSELRADTDTQYF.